This entry describes one T cell receptor (beta chain). Clones were sequenced by immunoSEQ multiplex PCR, and TCRdb holds only the in-frame ones, with some missing. The sample contains about 78,000 clones, under 80% of which appear only once. The data are from a study of blood T cell repertoires in COVID-19. Study details: Sources were T cells, B-cell-depleted T cells, or PBMCs; the material itself was cDNA or gDNA.

This receptor was obtained from a human donor in a cohort sampled during active COVID-19. Sequenced input: peripheral blood.

For the CDR3, the DNA is TGTGCCAGCAGCTTCGACTACTACGAGCAGTACTTC. Its protein is CASSFDYYEQYF. The chain employs TRBV7-9 and TRBJ2-7; possibly TRBD2 for D (5 bases). Germline values: CDR1 SEHNR, CDR2 FQNEAQ (reference sequence). This CDR3 has 12 residues. Trimming took 3 bases from V and 3 from J, leaving 6 bases between them.